In its sample, the clone carrying this T cell receptor (beta chain) was seen a few times. TCRdb itself ran the RT-PCR reads through MiXCR, one entry per CDR3 protein. Here the sample spans almost 700,000 distinct CDR3 sequences, 12% to 15% being singletons. The CDR3 extends over 15 amino acids. Germline CDR1 is SGHRS and CDR2 is YFSETQ. J gave up 2 bases and V 0 bases, and 3 bases lay outside the gene matches. Input material: memory CD4+ T cells from blood. This TCR was sampled from a female donor in good health, serving as a healthy control. This chain uses TRBV5-1 with TRBJ1-1; 8 bases map to TRBD1. DNA of the CDR3: TGCGCCAGCAGCTTGGGGACAGGGATTAACACTGAAGCTTTCTTT. Amino acids: CASSLGTGINTEAFF.